This T cell receptor beta chain comes out of a study of OX40 agonist ivuxolimab in advanced cancers. Looked up from germline, CDR1 is MNHEY and CDR2 is SVGAGI. CDR3 length equals 15 residues. V was clipped by 6 bases and J by 3 bases, with 18 bases between them. Method: immunoSEQ multiplex PCR; TCRdb's copy keeps in-frame clones and lacks some. The profile shows under 85,000 clones, about nine tenths of them singletons. The starting material was CD4+ or CD8+ T cells sorted from blood, obtained in a trial of the OX40 agonist ivuxolimab. This TCR was sampled from an adult with an advanced solid tumor such as melanoma, head and neck, liver or kidney cancer. V usage is TRBV6-5 and J usage is TRBJ2-7; weak D call: TRBD1 (5 bases). CDR3 in amino acids: CASSPLRTNLYEQYF. The CDR3 region has the DNA TGTGCCAGCAGCCCCCTGAGGACAAACCTCTACGAGCAGTACTTC.